This TCR beta chain emerged from a study of vaccination effects on CD4 cells after COVID-19. Study background: Vaccination followed sampling of two convalescent patients by 16 days and one week respectively.

Data came from immunoSEQ multiplex PCR; TCRdb stores just in-frame clones and leaves some out. The table lists around 49,000 clones, approximately 70% of them singletons, with roughly 30% in the top ten. In the case of this clone: Its target is unknown.

This CDR3 contains 16 residues. CDR1 is MNHEY, CDR2 SVGAGI, per germline. Trimming shortened V by 0 bases and J by 0 bases, and 9 bases separated the two germline ends. Study-wide findings and caveats: In convalescents, spike-reactive clones (those seen post-vaccine) were mainly new vaccine-induced clones. Relatively few convalescent patients took part in the study, which had no early post-infection timepoints.

Antigen-specific CD4+ T cells were first expanded with viral peptide pools by the ViraFEST assay and only then sequenced. Cultured cells yielded isolated CD4+ T cells after roughly 11 days. Confirmation by PCR established that the person had SARS-CoV-2 infection between March and December 2020. The sample here was CD4+ T cells from PBMCs cultured with a peptide pool, taken before COVID-19 vaccination. The TCR originated in a human donor who had a prior SARS-CoV-2 infection. The chain is built from TRBV6-5 and TRBJ1-3, with D hard to call. The CDR3 DNA sequence: TGTGCCAGCAGTTACTCAGAGCCGCACTCTGGAAACACCATATATTTT. Its translation: CASSYSEPHSGNTIYF.